A selection of T cell receptor beta chains follows, all from one sample in a study of vaccination and CD4 T cells after COVID-19. TCRdb redid the calling of the PCR reads with MiXCR, one entry per CDR3 protein. The sample holds approximately 19,000 distinct CDR3 sequences, 43% seen once. These receptors' targets are unknown. The sample here was CD4+ T cells from blood, cultured in vitro, taken after SARS-CoV-2 vaccination. All receptors derive from a human donor who had recovered from COVID-19. CDR3s leave out the opening cysteine and the closing phenylalanine or tryptophan. Some rows mark clone size as missing; the rest say once, few, many or name a class of expanded clone.

clone size | V gene | CDR3 protein
few | TRBV19 | ASSITALGTEAF
. | TRBV7-9 | ASSGGAGGPTDTQY
. | TRBV28 | ASSRLGGTHNEQF
. | TRBV7-9 | ASSSTLTGMNTEAF
. | TRBV24-1 | ATSPGLAGEQY
. | TRBV7-9 | ASSLGQGYGYT
few | TRBV7-3 | ASSLSGTQGTEAF
medium-sized | TRBV27 | ASGGSDTQY
. | TRBV2 | ASWGTSGETDTQY
. | TRBV10-3 | AISERAPYEQY
. | TRBV6-1 | ASSEGQRNTGELF
few | TRBV6-1 | ASSENVRQPQH
few | TRBV6-1 | ASRNTGTGYGYT
few | TRBV11-1 | ASSLVRTVNTEAF
. | TRBV7-8 | ASSPGGASGVTRETQY
. | TRBV2 | ASRRNTEAF
. | TRBV6-2/TRBV6-3 | ASRWTVSNYGYT
medium-sized | TRBV20-1 | REEGQGILAGVVENEQF
. | TRBV20-1 | SARVTGTQGETQY
. | TRBV5-4 | ASSTDRDYGYT
. | TRBV6-1 | ASRGTSGVSRNEQF
. | TRBV6-2/TRBV6-3 | ASTETGLGNSPLH
. | TRBV6-1 | ASSRQNREGAF
. | TRBV20-1 | SAERAGRNTEAF
few | TRBV20-1 | SARVNRNYGYT
few | TRBV21-1 | ASSAYFRQPQH
once | TRBV7-2 | ASSLGSNRGTRELF
. | TRBV2 | ACTPYNEQF
few | TRBV5-1 | ASSLTALSYEQY
. | TRBV7-9 | ASSLGTGGETQY
few | TRBV6-5 | ASSFGVNSPLH
few | TRBV7-2 | ASSLGGTLVAYNEQF
few | TRBV27 | ASSYSRASTDTQY
. | TRBV10-2 | ASSESTPANT